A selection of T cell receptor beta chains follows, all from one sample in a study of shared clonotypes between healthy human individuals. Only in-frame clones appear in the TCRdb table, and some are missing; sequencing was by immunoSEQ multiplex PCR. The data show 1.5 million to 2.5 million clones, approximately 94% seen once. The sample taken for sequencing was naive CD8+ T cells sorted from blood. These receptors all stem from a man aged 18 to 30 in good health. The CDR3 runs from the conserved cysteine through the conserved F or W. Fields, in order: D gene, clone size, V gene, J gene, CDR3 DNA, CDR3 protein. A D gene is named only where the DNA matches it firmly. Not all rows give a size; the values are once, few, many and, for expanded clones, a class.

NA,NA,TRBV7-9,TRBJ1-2,TGTGCCAGCAGCTTTTATGAGGCAGAGGCTAACTATGGCTACACCTTC,CASSFYEAEANYGYTF
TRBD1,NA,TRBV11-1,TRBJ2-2,TGTGCCAGCAGCTCCCAGACAGGGGCGGGGACCGGGGAGCTGTTTTTT,CASSSQTGAGTGELFF
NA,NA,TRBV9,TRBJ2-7,TGTGCCAGCAGCGGAACAGCGAGCTCCTACGAGCAGTACTTC,CASSGTASSYEQYF
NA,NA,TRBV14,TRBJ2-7,TGTGCCAGCAGCCCGGACGGGGTGGGACTCGAGCAGTACTTC,CASSPDGVGLEQYF
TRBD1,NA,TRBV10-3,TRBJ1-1,TGTGCCATCAGTGAAGAACAGGGGATCACTGAAGCTTTCTTT,CAISEEQGITEAFF
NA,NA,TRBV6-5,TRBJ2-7,TGTGCCAGCAGTTACGCCGGGGAGCAGTACTTC,CASSYAGEQYF
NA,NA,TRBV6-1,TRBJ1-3,TGTGCCAGCAGTGAAATCGACTCTGGAAACACCATATATTTT,CASSEIDSGNTIYF
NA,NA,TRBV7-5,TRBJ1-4,TGTGCCAGAAGCCCGGGTTACGCTAATGAAAAACTGTTTTTT,CARSPGYANEKLFF
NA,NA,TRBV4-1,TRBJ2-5,TGCGCCAGCAGCCAAGGAGAAGCAGATCAAGAGACCCAGTACTTC,CASSQGEADQETQYF
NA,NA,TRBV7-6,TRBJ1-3,TGTGCCAGCAGCTTAGGGACAGCCGAGCTGCAAGATGGAAACACCATATATTTT,CASSLGTAELQDGNTIYF
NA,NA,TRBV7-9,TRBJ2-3,TGTGCCAGCAGATTTAGGGGAGATACGCAGTATTTT,CASRFRGDTQYF
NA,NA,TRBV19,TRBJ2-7,TGTGCCAGTAGGCTCGAGGCTAGCTCCCACGAGCAGTACTTC,CASRLEASSHEQYF
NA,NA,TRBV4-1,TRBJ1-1,TGCGCCAGCAGCCAAGATCAGGGCGTGAACACTGAAGCTTTCTTT,CASSQDQGVNTEAFF
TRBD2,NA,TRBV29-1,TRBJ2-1,TGCAGCGTTGAGGGCGGGGAGCTAGCGGGGGACTACAATGAGCAGTTCTTC,CSVEGGELAGDYNEQFF
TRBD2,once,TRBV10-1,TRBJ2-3,TGCGCCAGCAGTGAAGGTGGTGGGAGGGCCTTCTCGAGCACAGATACGCAGTATTTT,CASSEGGGRAFSSTDTQYF
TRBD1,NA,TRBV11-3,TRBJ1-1,TGTGCCAGCAGCTCGGACAGGGCCACTGAAGCTTTCTTT,CASSSDRATEAFF
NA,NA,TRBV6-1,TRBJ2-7,TGTGCCAGCAGTGAATTAAGGGAGGCCTACGAGCAGTACTTC,CASSELREAYEQYF
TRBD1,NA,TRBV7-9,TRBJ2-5,TGTGCCAGCAGCCAGGGACAGGGGGCAATAGAGACCCAGTACTTC,CASSQGQGAIETQYF
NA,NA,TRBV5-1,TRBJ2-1,TGCGCCAGCAGCTTGGAAGGGACTCTGGAGCAGTTCTTC,CASSLEGTLEQFF
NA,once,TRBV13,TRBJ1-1,TGTGCCAGCAGCTTATGGGCAGGGGCGGGGACTGAAGCTTTCTTT,CASSLWAGAGTEAFF
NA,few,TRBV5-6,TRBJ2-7,TGTGCCAGCAGCTTCCAGGGGTCCTACGAGCAGTACTTC,CASSFQGSYEQYF
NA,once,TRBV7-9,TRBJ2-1,TGTGCCAGCAGCCTACAGTTTCCCGGAGAGCAGTTCTTC,CASSLQFPGEQFF
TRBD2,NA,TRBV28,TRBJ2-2,TGTGCCAGCAGTGGACTAGCGGGGGGGACCGGGGAGCTGTTTTTT,CASSGLAGGTGELFF
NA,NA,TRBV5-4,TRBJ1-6,TGTGCCAGCAGCTTGGCATCTTCACCCCTCCACTTT,CASSLASSPLHF